The T cell receptor (beta chain) described here comes from a study of blood T cell repertoires in COVID-19. About the research overall: T cells, B-cell-depleted T cells, or PBMCs provided the cDNA or gDNA that served as material.

Generated by immunoSEQ multiplex PCR, the TCRdb table keeps only in-frame clones and is missing some. The profile shows 350,000 to 450,000 clones, roughly nine tenths of them singletons. Participants' reported clinical history set cohort assignment. Germline V gene sequence: CDR1 LNHDA, CDR2 SQIVND (reference sequence). The CDR3 is made up of 18 amino acids. V dropped 10 bases and J dropped 2; count of bases not matched to a gene: 14. This chain connects TRBV19 to TRBJ2-1, with 13 bases fitting TRBD2. This clonotype was sampled from a woman between 35 and 50 years old who had been exposed to COVID-19. The sample taken for sequencing was PBMCs or T cells enriched from blood (not recorded which). DNA of the CDR3: TGTGCCACCAAGAACCCACCGGGACTAGCGGGGCCCTACAATGAGCAGTTCTTC. It codes for CATKNPPGLAGPYNEQFF. Full variable domain (remainder filled in from reference TRBV19 and TRBJ2-1): DGGITQSPKYLFRKEGQNVTLSCEQNLNHDAMYWYRQDPGQGLRLIYYSQIVNDFQKGDIAEGYSVSREKKESFPLTVTSAQKNPTAFYLCATKNPPGLAGPYNEQFFGPGTRLTVL.